Following are 17 T cell receptor beta chains from one sample sequenced in a study of cytomegalovirus exposure and HLA in healthy donors. Vbeta (60) and Jbeta (13) primers were used in the PCR. Data came from immunoSEQ multiplex PCR; TCRdb stores just in-frame clones and leaves some out. Among fewer than 250,000 clones listed, under 85% were seen once. The sample was PBMCs. The source of these receptors is a woman under 30 in good health and CMV-seronegative.

This chain connects TRBV5-5 to TRBJ1-5; the D gene is possibly TRBD1 (6 bases). The CDR3 spans 15 residues. Germline CDR1 is SGHKS and CDR2 is YYEKEE (reference sequence). V lost 3 bases and J lost 4, with 14 bases in between. This chain's CDR3 is CASSWGRGSNQPQHF. CDR3 nucleotide sequence: TGTGCCAGCAGCTGGGGGCGCGGGTCTAATCAGCCCCAGCATTTT.

The chain employs TRBV27 and TRBJ2-1, with D perhaps TRBD1 (6 bases). The V gene lost 0 bases and the J gene lost 9 bases, with 9 bases spanning the gap. The CDR3 sequence is 13 residues long. Germline V CDR1 and CDR2: MNHEY, SMNVEV (reference sequence). The CDR3 region has the DNA TGTGCCAGCAGTTTATCCAGGGGCGTTGAGCAGTTCTTC. Translated, it gives CASSLSRGVEQFF.

V usage is TRBV19 and J usage is TRBJ2-5; 13 positions agree with TRBD2. V lost 1 base to trimming and J lost 5 bases; unmatched junction nucleotides: 4. The germline V gene encodes CDR1 LNHDA and CDR2 SQIVND (reference sequence). This CDR3 region has 16 residues. This CDR3 reads CASSIGTSGGLETQYF. In DNA form, the CDR3 reads TGTGCCAGTAGTATAGGGACTAGCGGGGGTTTGGAGACCCAGTACTTC.

The CDR3 sequence is CASSLGRDITSPLHF. Written as DNA, the CDR3 is TGTGCCAGCAGTTTGGGCAGGGATATCACTTCACCCCTCCACTTT. The chain couples TRBV27 to TRBJ1-6; D might be TRBD1 (5 bases). This CDR3 comprises 15 residues. Germline V lookup: CDR1 MNHEY, CDR2 SMNVEV (reference sequence). Trimming cost V 3 bases and J 9 bases, with 15 bases left between them.

J is TRBJ2-7 and V is TRBV19; tentative D call: TRBD2 (6 bases). V was clipped by 1 base and J by 2 bases, with 12 bases between them. The CDR3 is made up of 15 amino acids. Looked up from germline, CDR1 is LNHDA and CDR2 is SQIVND (reference sequence). CDR3 sequence reads: CASSIVAEATYEQYF. CDR3 DNA: TGTGCCAGTAGTATAGTAGCGGAGGCAACCTACGAGCAGTACTTC.

The rearrangement uses TRBV19 and TRBJ1-3; a possible D gene is TRBD1 (6 bases). In germline, CDR1 is LNHDA, CDR2 SQIVND (reference sequence). Trimming shortened V by 2 bases and J by 2 bases, and 13 bases separated the two germline ends. The CDR3 runs to 16 residues. This CDR3 reads CASSIWLGAAGNTIYF. CDR3 nucleotides: TGTGCCAGTAGTATATGGCTGGGGGCGGCTGGAAACACCATATATTTT.

The chain couples TRBV2 to TRBJ2-3; no clear D gene. The CDR3 is 12 residues long. The ends were cut back, 10 bases at V and 5 bases at J, with 13 bases in the middle. Germline loops: CDR1 SNHLY, CDR2 FYNNEI. CDR3 loop: CAIRVEGDTQYF. In DNA form, the CDR3 reads TGTGCCATCCGGGTAGAAGGAGATACGCAGTATTTT.

This chain links TRBV5-1 with TRBJ2-5, with TRBD1 identical over 11 bases. Germline CDR1 reads SGHRS; CDR2 reads YFSETQ. This CDR3 region has 15 residues. V shed 3 bases and J 6 bases; nucleotides not matched to a gene: 7. As DNA, the CDR3 is TGCGCCAGCAGCTGGGGACAGGGGGAGATGAAGACCCAGTACTTC. It specifies CASSWGQGEMKTQYF.

As DNA, the CDR3 is TGTGCCAGCAGTTACTTACAAGAGACCCAGTACTTC. Its protein product is CASSYLQETQYF. The chain carries TRBV6-6 and TRBJ2-5; no clear D gene. V was trimmed by 1 base and J by 2 bases, leaving 2 bases between them. This CDR3 spans 12 amino acids. Germline assignment: CDR1 MNHNY and CDR2 SVGAGI (reference sequence).

The chain has TRBV5-4 and TRBJ2-3; 13 bases are a match to TRBD2. The CDR3 sequence is 17 residues long. The junction had 7 bases not matched to a gene; V was cut back by 3 bases and J by 3 bases. Per the germline V gene, CDR1 is SGHNT and CDR2 is YYREEE (reference sequence). The CDR3 sequence: CASSSLLAGGRTDTQYF. The CDR3 coding sequence is TGTGCCAGCAGCTCACTACTAGCGGGAGGGCGTACAGATACGCAGTATTTT. Looking up the rest from reference TRBV5-4 and TRBJ2-3 gives the full variable domain: ETGVTQSPTHLIKTRGQQVTLRCSSQSGHNTVSWYQQALGQGPQFIFQYYREEENGRGNFPPRFSGLQFPNYSSELNVNALELDDSALYLCASSSLLAGGRTDTQYFGPGTRLTVL.

This clone was picked up one time. This sequence joins TRBV4-1 and TRBJ2-7, with TRBD2 matching 11 bases. J was trimmed by 3 bases and V by 4 bases; bases with no gene match: 2. The CDR3 totals 14 residues. The germline V gene has CDR1 MGHRA and CDR2 YSYEKL. CDR3 in amino acids: CASSPGTSGYEQYF. In nucleotides, the CDR3 is TGCGCCAGCAGCCCCGGGACTAGCGGCTACGAGCAGTACTTC.

This sequence joins TRBV11-3 and TRBJ1-1; D might be TRBD1 (5 bases). Germline V gene data show CDR1 as SGHNT and CDR2 as YENEEA. CDR3 size: 13 residues. The V end lost 5 bases, the J end lost 1 base, and 8 bases lay between the germline ends. The chain's CDR3 is CASSRGQNTEAFF. The CDR3 coding sequence is TGTGCCAGCAGCCGCGGACAGAACACTGAAGCTTTCTTT.

The genes are TRBV6-5 and TRBJ1-6; D is unclear. Trimming removed 0 bases at V and 9 bases at J, with 6 bases between. This CDR3 has 13 amino acids. Germline V gene data show CDR1 as MNHEY and CDR2 as SVGAGI. In nucleotides, the CDR3 is TGTGCCAGCAGTTACTCCACAGCTTCACCCCTCCACTTT. Translating gives CASSYSTASPLHF.

The chain links TRBV4-1 to TRBJ2-2; 9 bases line up with TRBD2. The CDR3 contains 19 residues. From germline, CDR1 is MGHRA and CDR2 YSYEKL. V trimming: 2 bases; J trimming: 1 base; junction bases outside the gene matches: 11. The CDR3 spells CASSQPRGSGRGNTGELFF. CDR3 bases: TGCGCCAGCAGCCAACCCCGGGGTAGCGGGAGAGGGAACACCGGGGAGCTGTTTTTT.

The genes are TRBV5-1 and TRBJ2-5, with no clear D. Per the germline V gene, CDR1 is SGHRS and CDR2 is YFSETQ. Trimming took 0 bases from V and 5 from J, leaving 14 bases between them. The CDR3 is 15 residues long. The CDR3 loop reads CASSLVVKAGETQYF. Here the CDR3 DNA reads TGCGCCAGCAGCTTGGTAGTTAAGGCCGGGGAGACCCAGTACTTC.

This clone was picked up one time. The CDR3 DNA reads TGTGCCACCAGCAGAGACCGGTTTGCTAGCAATCAGCCCCAGCATTTT. Protein product: CATSRDRFASNQPQHF. The chain has TRBV15 and TRBJ1-5; D remains unclear. This CDR3 contains 16 residues. V was shortened by 0 bases and J by 0 bases, with 9 bases between the two germline ends. CDR1 is LNHNV and CDR2 is YYDKDF in the germline V gene (reference sequence). The full variable domain, rest sourced from reference TRBV15 and TRBJ1-5, is DAMVIQNPRYQVTQFGKPVTLSCSQTLNHNVMYWYQQKSSQAPKLLFHYYDKDFNNEADTPDNFQSRRPNTSFCFLDIRSPGLGDTAMYLCATSRDRFASNQPQHFGDGTRLSIL.

The chain links TRBV25-1 to TRBJ2-1; 11 bases agree with TRBD2. V trimming: 3 bases; J trimming: 6 bases; junction bases outside the gene matches: 4. The germline CDR1 and CDR2 sequences are MGHDK and SYGVNS. The CDR3 runs 15 residues. For the CDR3, the DNA is TGTGCCAGCAGTGATACTAGCGGGAGTGGCAATGAGCAGTTCTTC. Translated: CASSDTSGSGNEQFF.